This is a list of T cell receptor beta chains from one sample in a study of shared clonotypes between healthy human individuals. Profiled with immunoSEQ multiplex PCR; TCRdb holds only in-frame clones, not every one. The data show about 1 million clones, with around 74% seen just once and roughly 1.4% held by the top ten. The specimen was memory CD4+ T cells sorted from blood. These receptors came from a young man in good health. CDR3s include the opening cysteine and the closing phenylalanine or tryptophan. A D gene is named only where the DNA matches it firmly. Not all rows give a size; the values are once, few, many and, for expanded clones, a class.

d_gene: TRBD1
len: 16
abundance: -
j_gene: TRBJ2-2
v_gene: TRBV5-1
CDR3nt: TGCGCCAGCAGCTTATCGGACAGGGGGTTGGCCGGGGAGCTGTTTTTT
CDR3aa: CASSLSDRGLAGELFF

d_gene: TRBD1
len: 15
abundance: few
j_gene: TRBJ2-7
v_gene: TRBV18
CDR3nt: TGTGCCAGCTCACCTTCCGGGACAGGGAGCTACGAGCAGTACTTC
CDR3aa: CASSPSGTGSYEQYF

d_gene: -
len: 15
abundance: -
j_gene: TRBJ2-3
v_gene: TRBV2
CDR3nt: TGTGCCAGCAGTATCTCGACAGGCTACACAGATACGCAGTATTTT
CDR3aa: CASSISTGYTDTQYF

d_gene: -
len: 12
abundance: -
j_gene: TRBJ1-2
v_gene: TRBV30
CDR3nt: TGTGCCTGGGATATTAAGGGCTATGGCTACACCTTC
CDR3aa: CAWDIKGYGYTF

d_gene: TRBD2
len: 14
abundance: few
j_gene: TRBJ2-7
v_gene: TRBV6-5
CDR3nt: TGTGCCAGCAGTTACAGCGGAGGCGGGAGCGAGCAGTACTTC
CDR3aa: CASSYSGGGSEQYF

d_gene: TRBD1
len: 15
abundance: -
j_gene: TRBJ1-6
v_gene: TRBV5-4
CDR3nt: TGTGCCAGCAGCCAAAGGACAGGGAATAATTCACCCCTCCACTTT
CDR3aa: CASSQRTGNNSPLHF

d_gene: -
len: 15
abundance: -
j_gene: TRBJ1-1
v_gene: TRBV27
CDR3nt: TGTGCCAGCAGTGGTATCCTAGGCTCGGCCACTGAAGCTTTCTTT
CDR3aa: CASSGILGSATEAFF

d_gene: -
len: 13
abundance: -
j_gene: TRBJ2-1
v_gene: TRBV18
CDR3nt: TGTGCCAGCTCACCACAGGGGATCAATGAGCAGTTCTTC
CDR3aa: CASSPQGINEQFF

d_gene: -
len: 18
abundance: -
j_gene: TRBJ1-4
v_gene: TRBV12-1
CDR3nt: TGTGCCAGCAGCTTTGCTACAGGGGAGAAGGCAACTAATGAAAAACTGTTTTTT
CDR3aa: CASSFATGEKATNEKLFF

d_gene: -
len: 16
abundance: -
j_gene: TRBJ1-2
v_gene: TRBV4-1
CDR3nt: TGCGCCAGCAGCCAACCGCAGAAGGGGACCTTCCAACTGTTGATCTTC
CDR3aa: CASSQPQKGTFQLLIF

d_gene: -
len: 12
abundance: -
j_gene: TRBJ2-1
v_gene: TRBV2
CDR3nt: TGTGCCAGTTCGATCCGGGACTTCGCGCAGTTCTTC
CDR3aa: CASSIRDFAQFF

d_gene: -
len: 13
abundance: -
j_gene: TRBJ1-2
v_gene: TRBV6-5
CDR3nt: TGTGCCAGCAGTTACTCGGGTCCCCGTGGCTACACCTTC
CDR3aa: CASSYSGPRGYTF

d_gene: -
len: 18
abundance: -
j_gene: TRBJ2-3
v_gene: TRBV1
CDR3nt: TGCACCAGCAGCCATGCTTTCTCCGCGGGTTTTAGCACAGATACGCAGTATTTT
CDR3aa: CTSSHAFSAGFSTDTQYF

d_gene: -
len: 14
abundance: -
j_gene: TRBJ2-3
v_gene: TRBV18
CDR3nt: TGTGCCAGCTCAGGCCCGCGGGGCACAGATACGCAGTATTTT
CDR3aa: CASSGPRGTDTQYF